This TCR beta chain was sequenced in a study of Ad26.COV2.S vaccination and SARS-CoV-2 variants. Turning to the study itself: In the study, Ad26.COV2.S was injected intramuscularly once, or twice 56 days apart.

Germline trimming cut 4 bases from V and 1 base from J; bases unmatched to any gene: 5. This CDR3 spans 16 amino acids. CDR1 is MNHNY, CDR2 SVGAGI, per germline (reference sequence). The method was immunoSEQ multiplex PCR; TCRdb's version includes in-frame clones alone and lacks a portion of them. Of about 350,000 clones in the sample, roughly 90% were seen once. The treatment here: over 15 received Ad26.COV2.S at low or high dose, single or two shots; about 5 received placebo; per-sample allocation not given. All samples were drawn on day 63, counting from the first vaccine or placebo injection. This TCR derives from a person between 18 and 65 years old who received the Ad26.COV2.S COVID-19 vaccine or a placebo. Sequences were derived from peripheral blood, sampled in a trial of Ad26.COV2.S vaccine versus placebo. The rearrangement links TRBV6-6 to TRBJ2-2, with 8 nucleotides matching TRBD1. The CDR3 DNA sequence: TGTGCCAGCAGTTGGTCTACAGGGGGGAACACCGGGGAGCTGTTTTTT. The encoded protein is CASSWSTGGNTGELFF.